This TCR beta chain was retrieved from a study of T cells expressing NK-cell markers. Study results and limitations: NKG2C+ dominant clonotypes from over five donors made up roughly 1.0-7.0% of CD8+ T cells. What remained unclear was the HCMV specificity of expanded NKG2C+ T cell clones.

Note on this clonotype: Its antigen is unknown.

Germline V gene sequence: CDR1 MNHEY, CDR2 SMNVEV (reference sequence). This CDR3 region has 15 residues. Generation of TCR beta cDNA was performed by 5'RACE template switching incorporating UMIs. TCRdb re-called the 5' RACE reads; every CDR3 protein appears as one record, without DNA. The table lists approximately 15,000 distinct CDR3 sequences, with 50% to 70% in the top ten. The receptor comes from a man aged 18-69 years in good health. The sequencing sample was made of blood T cells: a sorted CD56 or NKG2C T cell subset, CD4+ or CD8+ T cells, or bulk PBMC T cells (not recorded which). This sequence joins TRBV27 and TRBJ2-3; TCRdb outputs TRBD2, but without DNA this stays unchecked. CDR3 amino acids: CASSTRLARTDTQYF.